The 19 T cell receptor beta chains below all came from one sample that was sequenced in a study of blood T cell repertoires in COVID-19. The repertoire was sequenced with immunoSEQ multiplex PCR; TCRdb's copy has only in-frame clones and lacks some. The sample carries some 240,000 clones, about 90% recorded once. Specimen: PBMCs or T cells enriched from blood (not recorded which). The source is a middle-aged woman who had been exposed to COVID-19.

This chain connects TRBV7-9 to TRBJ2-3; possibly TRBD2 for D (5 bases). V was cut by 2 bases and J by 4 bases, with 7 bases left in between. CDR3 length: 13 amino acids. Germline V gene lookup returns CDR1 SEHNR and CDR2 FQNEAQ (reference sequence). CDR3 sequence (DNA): TGTGCCAGCAGCTTAACGGGGTCAGATACGCAGTATTTT. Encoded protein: CASSLTGSDTQYF.

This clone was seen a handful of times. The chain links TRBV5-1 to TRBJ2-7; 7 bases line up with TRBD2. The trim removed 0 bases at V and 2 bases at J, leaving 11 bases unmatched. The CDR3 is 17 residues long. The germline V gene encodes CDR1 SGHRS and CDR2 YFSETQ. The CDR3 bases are TGCGCCAGCAGCTTGGCCATCTCGTCAGGGACTACCTACGAGCAGTACTTC. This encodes CASSLAISSGTTYEQYF. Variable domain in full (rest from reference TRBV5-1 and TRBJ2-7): KAGVTQTPRYLIKTRGQQVTLSCSPISGHRSVSWYQQTPGQGLQFLFEYFSETQRNKGNFPGRFSGRQFSNSRSEMNVSTLELGDSALYLCASSLAISSGTTYEQYFGPGTRLTVT.

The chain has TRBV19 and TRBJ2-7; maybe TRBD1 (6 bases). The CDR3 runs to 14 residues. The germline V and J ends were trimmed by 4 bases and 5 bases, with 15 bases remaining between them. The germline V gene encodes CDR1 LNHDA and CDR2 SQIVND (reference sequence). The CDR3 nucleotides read TGTGCCAGTAGTAGATATTCCGGGACAAACGAGCAGTACTTC. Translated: CASSRYSGTNEQYF.

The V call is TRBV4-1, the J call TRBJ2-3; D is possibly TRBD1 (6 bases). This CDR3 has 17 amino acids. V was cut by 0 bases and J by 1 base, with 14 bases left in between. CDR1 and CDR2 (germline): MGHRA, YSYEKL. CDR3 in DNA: TGCGCCAGCAGCCAAGATTCTTGGGGGCTCGGCACAGATACGCAGTATTTT. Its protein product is CASSQDSWGLGTDTQYF.

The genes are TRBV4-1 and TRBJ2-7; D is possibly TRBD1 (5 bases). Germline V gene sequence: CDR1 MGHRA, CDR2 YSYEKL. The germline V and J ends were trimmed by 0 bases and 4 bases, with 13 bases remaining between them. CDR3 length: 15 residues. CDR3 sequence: CASSQDTAGQYEQYF. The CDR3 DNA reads TGCGCCAGCAGCCAAGATACAGCAGGACAATACGAGCAGTACTTC.

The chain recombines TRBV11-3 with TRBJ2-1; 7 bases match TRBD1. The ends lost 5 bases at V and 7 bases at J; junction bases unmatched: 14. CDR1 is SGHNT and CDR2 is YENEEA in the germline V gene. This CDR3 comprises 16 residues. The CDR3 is CASSPTGSSSGNEQFF. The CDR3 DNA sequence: TGTGCCAGCAGCCCGACAGGGAGTTCATCCGGGAATGAGCAGTTCTTC.

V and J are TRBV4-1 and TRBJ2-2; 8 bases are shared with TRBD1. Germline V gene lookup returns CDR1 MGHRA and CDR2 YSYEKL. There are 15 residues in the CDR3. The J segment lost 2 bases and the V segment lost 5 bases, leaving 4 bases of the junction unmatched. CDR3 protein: CASSATGGNTGELFF. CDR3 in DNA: TGCGCCAGCAGCGCTACAGGGGGTAACACCGGGGAGCTGTTTTTT.

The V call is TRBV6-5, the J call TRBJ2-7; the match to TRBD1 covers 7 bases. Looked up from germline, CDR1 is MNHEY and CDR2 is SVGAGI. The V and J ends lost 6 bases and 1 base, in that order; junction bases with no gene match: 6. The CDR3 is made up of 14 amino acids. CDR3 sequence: CASRVTGFSYEQYF. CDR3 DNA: TGTGCCAGCAGGGTGACAGGGTTTTCCTACGAGCAGTACTTC.

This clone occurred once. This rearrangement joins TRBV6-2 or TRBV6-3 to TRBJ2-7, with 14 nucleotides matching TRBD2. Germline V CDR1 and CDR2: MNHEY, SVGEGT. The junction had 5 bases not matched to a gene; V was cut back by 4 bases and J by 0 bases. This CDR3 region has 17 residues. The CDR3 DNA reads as TGTGCCAGCAGTTGGACTAGCGGGGGGACTAACTCCTACGAGCAGTACTTC. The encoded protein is CASSWTSGGTNSYEQYF.

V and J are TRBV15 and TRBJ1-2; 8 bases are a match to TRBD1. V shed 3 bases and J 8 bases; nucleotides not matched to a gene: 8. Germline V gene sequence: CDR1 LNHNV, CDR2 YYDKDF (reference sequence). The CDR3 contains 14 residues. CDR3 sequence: CATSSRQGIEGYTF. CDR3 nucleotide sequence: TGTGCCACCAGCAGCCGACAGGGGATTGAAGGCTACACCTTC. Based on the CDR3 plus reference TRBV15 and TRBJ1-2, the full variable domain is DAMVIQNPRYQVTQFGKPVTLSCSQTLNHNVMYWYQQKSSQAPKLLFHYYDKDFNNEADTPDNFQSRRPNTSFCFLDIRSPGLGDTAMYLCATSSRQGIEGYTFGSGTRLTVV.

The DNA of the CDR3 is TGTGCCAGCTCAGCTATTCCGGGACTCAAAAGGACCACTGAAGCTTTCTTT. Translating gives CASSAIPGLKRTTEAFF. The chain carries TRBV18 and TRBJ1-1, with D maybe TRBD1 (5 bases). The ends were cut back, 5 bases at V and 4 bases at J, with 23 bases in the middle. Germline V lookup: CDR1 KGHSH, CDR2 LQKENI. The CDR3 is 17 amino acids.

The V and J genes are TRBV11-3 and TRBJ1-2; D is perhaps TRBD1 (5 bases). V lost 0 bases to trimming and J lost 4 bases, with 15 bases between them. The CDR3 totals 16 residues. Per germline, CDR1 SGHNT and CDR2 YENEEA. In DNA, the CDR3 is TGTGCCAGCAGCTTAGAACAGGCTAGGGGCATCTATGGCTACACCTTC. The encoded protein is CASSLEQARGIYGYTF.

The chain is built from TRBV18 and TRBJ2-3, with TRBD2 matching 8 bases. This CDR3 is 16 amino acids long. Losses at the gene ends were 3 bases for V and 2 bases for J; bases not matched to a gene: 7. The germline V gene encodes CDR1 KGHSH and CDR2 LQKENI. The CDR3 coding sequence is TGTGCCAGCTCACCTTGGGGTAGCGGGGCCACAGATACGCAGTATTTT. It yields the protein CASSPWGSGATDTQYF.

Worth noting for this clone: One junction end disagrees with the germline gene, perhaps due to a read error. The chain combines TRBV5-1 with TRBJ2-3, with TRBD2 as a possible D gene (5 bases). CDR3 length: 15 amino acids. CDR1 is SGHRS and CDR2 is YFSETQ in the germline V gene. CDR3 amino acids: CASSLDSGGTDTQYF. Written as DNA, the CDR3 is TGTGCCAGCAGCTTGGACTCCGGGGGCACAGATACGCAGTATTTT.

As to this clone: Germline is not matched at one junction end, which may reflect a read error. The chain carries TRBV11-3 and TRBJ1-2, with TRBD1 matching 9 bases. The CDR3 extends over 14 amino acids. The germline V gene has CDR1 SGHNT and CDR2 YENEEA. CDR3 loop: CASSLEGQGNGYTF. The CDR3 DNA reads TGTGCTAGCAGCTTAGAGGGACAGGGAAACGGCTACACCTTC.

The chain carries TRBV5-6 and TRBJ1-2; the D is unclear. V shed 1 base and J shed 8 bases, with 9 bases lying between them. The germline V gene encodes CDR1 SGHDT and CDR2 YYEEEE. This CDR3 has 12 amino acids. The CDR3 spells CASSLPGGGYTF. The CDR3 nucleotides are TGTGCCAGCAGCTTGCCAGGCGGGGGCTACACCTTC.

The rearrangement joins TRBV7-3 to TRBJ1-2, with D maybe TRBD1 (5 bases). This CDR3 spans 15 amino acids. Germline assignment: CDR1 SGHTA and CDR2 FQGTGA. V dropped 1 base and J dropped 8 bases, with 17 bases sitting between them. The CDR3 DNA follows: TGTGCCAGCAGCTTAATGAGTGGAGGGGCGGGAGGCTACACCTTC. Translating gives CASSLMSGGAGGYTF.

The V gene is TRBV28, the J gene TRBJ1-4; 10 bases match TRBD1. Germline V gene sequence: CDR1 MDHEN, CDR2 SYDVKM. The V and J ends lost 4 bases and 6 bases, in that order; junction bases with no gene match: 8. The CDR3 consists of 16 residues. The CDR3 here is CASSSSPGTGDEKLFF. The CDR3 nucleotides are TGTGCCAGCAGTTCTTCCCCCGGGACAGGGGATGAAAAACTGTTTTTT.

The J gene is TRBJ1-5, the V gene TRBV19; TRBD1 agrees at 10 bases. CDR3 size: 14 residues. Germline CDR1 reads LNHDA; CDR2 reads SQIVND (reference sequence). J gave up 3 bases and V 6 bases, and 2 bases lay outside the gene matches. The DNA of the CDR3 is TGTGCCAGTAGGACAGGGGGCCTCAATCAGCCCCAGCATTTT. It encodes CASRTGGLNQPQHF.